This T cell receptor (beta chain) is drawn from a study of cytomegalovirus exposure and HLA in healthy donors. Across the study: Researchers found that roughly 81% of some 400 genotyped donors fell within the Caucasian-associated ancestry cluster.

The PCR ran on 60 Vbeta and 13 Jbeta primers. Libraries were prepared by immunoSEQ multiplex PCR; TCRdb keeps only in-frame clonotypes and omits some of them. In the table there are under 200,000 clones, 65% to 90% of which are singletons. Study-wide results and caveats: Further analysis, carried out later, found HLA-associated TCR beta chains more clonally expanded than equally common other chains. Overall, about 160 TCR beta chains were annotated as cytomegalovirus-associated.

Concerning this clone: Its antigen is unidentified.

Per the germline V gene, CDR1 is PRHDT and CDR2 is FYEKMQ (reference sequence). Trimming took 2 bases from V and 4 from J, leaving 12 bases between them. This CDR3 comprises 14 residues. This chain joins TRBV13 and TRBJ2-7, with D perhaps TRBD1 (5 bases). This TCR was sampled from a woman under 30 in good health and CMV-seronegative. Sequenced material: PBMCs. The CDR3 DNA reads as TGTGCCAGCAGCTTAAGGGGTAGCTTTTACGAGCAGTACTTC. Translated: CASSLRGSFYEQYF.